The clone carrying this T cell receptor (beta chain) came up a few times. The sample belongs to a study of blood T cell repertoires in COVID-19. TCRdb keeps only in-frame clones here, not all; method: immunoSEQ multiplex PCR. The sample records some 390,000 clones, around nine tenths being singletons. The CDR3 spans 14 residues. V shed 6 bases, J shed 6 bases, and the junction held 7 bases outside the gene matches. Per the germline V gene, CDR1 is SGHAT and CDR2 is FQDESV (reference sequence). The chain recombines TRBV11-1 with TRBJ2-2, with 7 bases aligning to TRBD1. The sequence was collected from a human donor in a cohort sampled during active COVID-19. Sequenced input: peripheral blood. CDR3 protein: CASRNHRGSGELFF. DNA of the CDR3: TGTGCCAGCAGGAATCACAGGGGATCCGGGGAGCTGTTTTTT.